These 29 T cell receptor beta chains were all obtained from the same sample, sequenced in a study of T cell repertoires in cytomegalovirus infection. TCRdb called the reads again in MiXCR, with one record for every CDR3 protein. The sample contains 250,000 or so distinct CDR3 sequences, over 8% of which appear only once. Sequencing was performed on PBMCs. Every receptor here comes from a human donor in good health (CMV status not recorded). Some clones in this sample may be carry-over from other donors' samples.

This clonotype was seen ten or more times. The chain combines TRBV7-2 with TRBJ2-1, with 8 positions matching TRBD2. Germline CDR1 is SGHTA and CDR2 is FQGNSA. This CDR3 is 12 amino acids long. With V trimmed by 6 bases and J by 10 bases, 5 bases remained unmatched. The CDR3 bases are TGTGCCAGCAGGCGGATAGCGGGGGAGCAGTTCTTC. Translating gives CASRRIAGEQFF. Filled out from reference TRBV7-2 and TRBJ2-1, the complete variable domain reads GAGVSQSPSNKVTEKGKDVELRCDPISGHTALYWYRQSLGQGLEFLIYFQGNSAPDKSGLPSDRFSAERTGGSVSTLTIQRTQQEDSAVYLCASRRIAGEQFFGPGTRLTVL.

In its sample, this clonotype was seen many times. This chain links TRBV11-3 with TRBJ2-3; 7 positions match TRBD2. Per the germline V gene, CDR1 is SGHNT and CDR2 is YENEEA. This CDR3 has 15 residues. V dropped 3 bases and J dropped 4; count of bases not matched to a gene: 7. CDR3 nucleotides: TGTGCCAGCAGCTTCTTTGGGACTACATCAGATACGCAGTATTTT. This encodes CASSFFGTTSDTQYF.

This clonotype was recorded many times. This chain links TRBV7-9 with TRBJ2-2; 10 positions agree with TRBD1. J lost 3 bases, V lost 5 bases, and 3 bases had no gene match. Germline V gives CDR1 SEHNR, CDR2 FQNEAQ (reference sequence). The CDR3 is 15 residues long. The DNA for the CDR3 is TGTGCCAGCAGCACCGGACAGGGGGACACCGGGGAGCTGTTTTTT. Translation gives CASSTGQGDTGELFF.

This clonotype was counted at least ten times. This sequence joins TRBV7-2 and TRBJ2-7; D might be TRBD2 (5 bases). V lost 3 bases, J lost 1 base, and 13 bases lay in between. The length of the CDR3 is 15 residues. Per germline, CDR1 SGHTA and CDR2 FQGNSA. The CDR3 region is CASSLGGLPSYEQYF. The CDR3 coding sequence is TGTGCCAGCAGCTTGGGCGGGCTCCCTTCCTACGAGCAGTACTTC.

The sample holds many counts of this clonotype. This chain joins TRBV7-2 and TRBJ1-2, with D uncertain. CDR1 and CDR2 (germline): SGHTA, FQGNSA. The CDR3 length is 14 residues. The V end was cut by 3 bases, the J end by 8 bases, with 16 bases between. CDR3 bases: TGTGCCAGCAGCTTGGAGGTGGGGAGGCGAGGCTACACCTTC. It codes for CASSLEVGRRGYTF.

This clonotype has a single count. The chain links TRBV20-1 to TRBJ2-5; no definite D call. The CDR3 runs 10 residues. Germline V gene data show CDR1 as DFQATT and CDR2 as SNEGSKA (reference sequence). Trimming took off 4 bases at V and 3 bases at J, with 3 bases between the two ends. CDR3 coding DNA: TGCAGTGCTAACAAAGAGACCCAGTACTTC. Protein: CSANKETQYF.

This clonotype was seen many times. This rearrangement joins TRBV27 to TRBJ2-3; D ambiguous. The CDR3 is 14 amino acids. V dropped 5 bases and J dropped 1 base, with 10 bases sitting between them. Germline CDR1 reads MNHEY; CDR2 reads SMNVEV (reference sequence). CDR3 nucleotide sequence: TGTGCCAGCAGTACTCTAGGTCGCACAGATACGCAGTATTTT. Translating gives CASSTLGRTDTQYF.

This clonotype was recorded many times. The V call is TRBV7-2, the J call TRBJ2-7; D is undetermined. The CDR3 spans 11 residues. V lost 4 bases, J lost 2 bases, and 3 bases lay in between. CDR1 is SGHTA, CDR2 FQGNSA, per germline. CDR3 bases: TGTGCCAGCAGCTCAACCTACGAGCAGTACTTC. It codes for CASSSTYEQYF.

The chain employs TRBV29-1 and TRBJ1-1; weak D call: TRBD1 (6 bases). V was trimmed by 6 bases and J by 5 bases, leaving 19 bases between them. Germline V gives CDR1 SQVTM, CDR2 ANQGSEA. The CDR3 totals 14 residues. DNA of the CDR3: TGCAGCGTCGATGGGGGGGGGCGCGTTACTGAAGCTTTCTTT. This sequence encodes CSVDGGGRVTEAFF.

This clonotype was seen repeatedly, ten times or more. The chain combines TRBV7-2 with TRBJ1-1; D is uncertain. There are 16 residues in the CDR3. V was clipped by 5 bases and J by 3 bases, with 19 bases between them. Germline V gene sequence: CDR1 SGHTA, CDR2 FQGNSA. The CDR3 DNA is TGTGCCAGCAGCCTACTCCCCGAGTCCGGGGACACTGAAGCTTTCTTT. Protein product: CASSLLPESGDTEAFF.

This clonotype has a handful of counts. This sequence joins TRBV27 and TRBJ2-6; 7 nucleotides line up with TRBD1. Germline values: CDR1 MNHEY, CDR2 SMNVEV (reference sequence). After removal of 5 bases from V and 0 bases from J, the junction contained 7 bases not matched to a gene. The CDR3 contains 17 residues. As DNA, the CDR3 is TGTGCCAGCAGTCCTACAGGGGTGGGCTCTGGGGCCAACGTCCTGACTTTC. This sequence encodes CASSPTGVGSGANVLTF.

This clonotype was detected many times. The chain combines TRBV11-2 with TRBJ1-5; no clear D gene. V lost 5 bases and J lost 1, with 6 bases in between. This CDR3 region has 13 residues. Per the germline V gene, CDR1 is SGHAT and CDR2 is FQNNGV. CDR3 region: CASSAGSNQPQHF. In nucleotides, the CDR3 is TGTGCCAGCAGCGCCGGCAGCAATCAGCCCCAGCATTTT.

This clonotype came up many times. The chain carries TRBV7-2 and TRBJ2-3; 8 bases map to TRBD2. The CDR3 is 15 residues long. The V segment lost 3 bases and the J segment 3 bases; nucleotides outside the gene matches: 5. Germline assignment: CDR1 SGHTA and CDR2 FQGNSA. CDR3 DNA: TGTGCCAGCAGCTTCCCGAGCGGGAGAACAGATACGCAGTATTTT. Translated: CASSFPSGRTDTQYF.

This clonotype was counted ten times or more. The rearrangement joins TRBV20-1 to TRBJ2-3, with 10 positions matching TRBD2. Germline values: CDR1 DFQATT, CDR2 SNEGSKA (reference sequence). The CDR3 totals 15 residues. V was clipped by 6 bases and J by 4 bases; unmatched bases: 10. The DNA of the CDR3 is TGCAGTGCCGGCCCACTAGCGGGAATTTCAGATACGCAGTATTTT. It codes for CSAGPLAGISDTQYF.

This clonotype came up many times. The J gene is TRBJ1-2, the V gene TRBV7-9; TRBD1 might be the D (5 bases). The CDR3 spans 14 residues. V lost 1 base and J 8 bases, leaving 14 bases between the germline ends. Germline values: CDR1 SEHNR, CDR2 FQNEAQ (reference sequence). The CDR3 DNA sequence: TGTGCCAGCAGCTTAGGAGGGACGGCGTTAGGCTACACCTTC. This encodes CASSLGGTALGYTF.

This chain joins TRBV19 and TRBJ1-5; TRBD1 aligns across 9 bases. J gave up 5 bases and V 3 bases, and 5 bases lay outside the gene matches. Germline-derived CDR1 and CDR2 are LNHDA and SQIVND (reference sequence). The CDR3 has 15 residues. For the CDR3, the DNA is TGTGCCAGTAGTATCGGACAGGGGCTTTATCAGCCCCAGCATTTT. It is translated as CASSIGQGLYQPQHF.

This clonotype was recorded many times. The chain links TRBV12-3 or TRBV12-4 to TRBJ2-6; the match to TRBD1 covers 7 bases. The CDR3 consists of 16 residues. The trim removed 6 bases at V and 0 bases at J, leaving 5 bases unmatched. The DNA of the CDR3 is TGTGCCAGCAGGCCCAGGGACAGCTCTGGGGCCAACGTCCTGACTTTC. Protein sequence: CASRPRDSSGANVLTF.

The sample holds many counts of this clonotype. V and J are TRBV7-2 and TRBJ2-7; TRBD2 might be the D (5 bases). CDR1 is SGHTA, CDR2 FQGNSA, per germline. Trimming left V 10 bases short and J 0 bases short, with 16 bases between. This CDR3 spans 14 amino acids. The CDR3 nucleotides read TGTGCCACCGGGGTCAGCTCATCCTCCTACGAGCAGTACTTC. Translated, it gives CATGVSSSSYEQYF. The entire variable domain, with the rest obtained from reference TRBV7-2 and TRBJ2-7, is as follows: GAGVSQSPSNKVTEKGKDVELRCDPISGHTALYWYRQSLGQGLEFLIYFQGNSAPDKSGLPSDRFSAERTGGSVSTLTIQRTQQEDSAVYLCATGVSSSSYEQYFGPGTRLTVT.

In its sample, this clonotype was seen a few times. J is TRBJ1-4 and V is TRBV11-2; no definite D call. This CDR3 has 16 amino acids. V lost 1 base and J lost 0, with 9 bases in between. Germline V gene lookup returns CDR1 SGHAT and CDR2 FQNNGV. The CDR3 here is CASSLGILTTNEKLFF. In DNA, the CDR3 is TGTGCCAGCAGCTTAGGGATACTCACAACTAATGAAAAACTGTTTTTT. Full variable domain (outside the CDR3, taken from reference TRBV11-2 and TRBJ1-4): EAGVAQSPRYKIIEKRQSVAFWCNPISGHATLYWYQQILGQGPKLLIQFQNNGVVDDSQLPKDRFSAERLKGVDSTLKIQPAKLEDSAVYLCASSLGILTTNEKLFFGSGTQLSVL.

In DNA, the CDR3 is TGTGCCAGCAGCTTCCGCCCACCTACTAGCGGGCGCGCAGGCGAGCAGTACTTC. Encoded protein: CASSFRPPTSGRAGEQYF. The chain has TRBV7-2 and TRBJ2-7; 9 bases agree with TRBD2. Germline CDR1 is SGHTA and CDR2 is FQGNSA. CDR3 length: 18 residues. After removal of 3 bases from V and 6 bases from J, the junction contained 18 bases not matched to a gene.

This chain uses TRBV6-5 with TRBJ1-1; D is ambiguous. V lost 2 bases, J lost 0 bases, and 7 bases lay in between. The CDR3 contains 14 residues. Germline V gene lookup returns CDR1 MNHEY and CDR2 SVGAGI. The CDR3 loop reads CASSYTVLNTEAFF. CDR3 nucleotides: TGTGCCAGCAGTTACACCGTCCTGAACACTGAAGCTTTCTTT.

This clonotype was recorded many times. The V call is TRBV7-2, the J call TRBJ1-2; TRBD1 agrees at 8 bases. Trimming took 5 bases from V and 8 from J; bases not matched to a gene: 7. CDR1 SGHTA and CDR2 FQGNSA come from the germline V gene. The CDR3 spans 13 residues. The CDR3 DNA sequence: TGTGCCAGCAGCACGGACAGGGCTATAGGCTACACCTTC. The encoded protein is CASSTDRAIGYTF.

CDR3 sequence (DNA): TGTGCCAGCAGTTTCTACAGCAATCAGCCCCAGCATTTT. This encodes CASSFYSNQPQHF. This sequence joins TRBV28 and TRBJ1-5; D uncertain. The length of the CDR3 is 13 residues. Germline V gene sequence: CDR1 MDHEN, CDR2 SYDVKM. V was trimmed by 3 bases and J by 1 base, leaving 4 bases between them.

This clonotype was seen many times. This chain links TRBV5-5 with TRBJ2-7; perhaps TRBD1 as D (6 bases). Germline V gene sequence: CDR1 SGHKS, CDR2 YYEKEE (reference sequence). CDR3 length equals 14 residues. Trimming left V 0 bases short and J 2 bases short, with 9 bases between. CDR3 sequence (DNA): TGTGCCAGCAGCTTGGACAGGGCAACCTACGAGCAGTACTTC. Amino acid sequence: CASSLDRATYEQYF.

V usage is TRBV12-3 or TRBV12-4 and J usage is TRBJ1-1; no clear D gene. V was pared by 5 bases and J by 0 bases, with 16 bases between. This CDR3 region has 16 residues. The CDR3 nucleotides are TGTGCCAGCAGTGCCCAGGCGGGCAGCTTGAACACTGAAGCTTTCTTT. As protein: CASSAQAGSLNTEAFF.

This clonotype has ten or more counts. The chain joins TRBV7-6 to TRBJ2-5; D might be TRBD1 (6 bases). This CDR3 comprises 13 residues. V was cut by 5 bases and J by 5 bases, with 12 bases left in between. CDR1 and CDR2 from the germline V gene are SGHVS and FNYEAQ. In nucleotides, the CDR3 is TGTGCCAGCAGCCCGCCCCAGGGGGAGACCCAGTACTTC. Its translation: CASSPPQGETQYF.

This chain links TRBV29-1 with TRBJ2-5; the D call may be TRBD1 or TRBD2 (5 bases each). V was cut by 5 bases and J by 4 bases, with 11 bases left in between. The V gene's germline CDR1 is SQVTM and CDR2 ANQGSEA. CDR3 length: 12 residues. The CDR3 sequence is CSVPRGVETQYF. The CDR3 DNA follows: TGCAGCGTTCCCAGAGGGGTAGAGACCCAGTACTTC.

This clonotype has at least ten counts. The chain links TRBV7-2 to TRBJ1-4, with D unresolved. CDR3 length: 16 amino acids. V was pared by 5 bases and J by 6 bases, with 19 bases between. Germline CDR1 and CDR2: SGHTA and FQGNSA. The chain's CDR3 is CASSPNWGYPDEKLFF. In DNA form, the CDR3 reads TGTGCCAGCAGCCCTAACTGGGGATACCCTGATGAAAAACTGTTTTTT.

This clonotype has at least ten counts. DNA for the CDR3: TGTGCCAGCAGTTATGAAAACTATGGCTACACCTTC. Amino acids: CASSYENYGYTF. The rearrangement uses TRBV28 and TRBJ1-2; unclear D gene. The germline V gene encodes CDR1 MDHEN and CDR2 SYDVKM. The CDR3 consists of 12 residues. Trimming took 4 bases from V and 2 from J, leaving 5 bases between them.